The 4 T cell receptor beta chains listed next were all sequenced from one sample in a study of cytomegalovirus exposure and HLA in healthy donors. Primers for the PCR totalled 60 Vbeta and 13 Jbeta. The method was immunoSEQ multiplex PCR; TCRdb's version includes in-frame clones alone and lacks a portion of them. The sample includes around 200,000 clones, just under 85% of them seen just once. What was sequenced was PBMCs. The receptor set was obtained from a middle-aged woman in good health and CMV-seronegative.

V usage is TRBV6-5 and J usage is TRBJ1-1; the D is unclear. Trimming removed 0 bases at V and 1 base at J, with 12 bases between. Looked up from germline, CDR1 is MNHEY and CDR2 is SVGAGI. The CDR3 has 16 residues. The CDR3 loop reads CASSYSSFSWNTEAFF. CDR3 DNA: TGTGCCAGCAGTTACTCGAGCTTTTCCTGGAACACTGAAGCTTTCTTT.

The chain uses TRBV7-2 and TRBJ2-5; no clear D gene. The germline V gene has CDR1 SGHTA and CDR2 FQGNSA. The CDR3 contains 15 residues. V was cut by 1 base and J by 4 bases, with 13 bases left in between. Here the CDR3 reads CASSLGAGSSETQYF. CDR3 nucleotides: TGTGCCAGCAGCTTAGGGGCAGGATCCTCAGAGACCCAGTACTTC.

The chain combines TRBV2 with TRBJ2-1, with TRBD1 matching over 8 bases. The CDR3 loop spans 15 amino acids. Germline V CDR1 and CDR2: SNHLY, FYNNEI. The ends lost 9 bases at V and 0 bases at J; junction bases unmatched: 7. CDR3 in amino acids: CASTTDRGSYNEQFF. CDR3 in DNA: TGTGCCAGTACAACCGACAGGGGCTCCTACAATGAGCAGTTCTTC.

This clone showed up just a few times. This rearrangement joins TRBV6-1 to TRBJ2-7; 8 bases line up with TRBD1. Germline trimming cut 4 bases from V and 3 bases from J; bases unmatched to any gene: 5. This CDR3 region has 14 residues. Per germline, CDR1 MNHNS and CDR2 SASEGT. The CDR3: CASSGWDRHYEQYF. The DNA for the CDR3 is TGTGCCAGCAGTGGTTGGGACAGGCACTACGAGCAGTACTTC.